This is a list of T cell receptor beta chains from one sample in a study of graft-versus-host responses after intestinal transplantation. Their recognized antigens are unknown. Generated by immunoSEQ multiplex PCR, the TCRdb table keeps only in-frame clones and is missing some. Of roughly 77,000 clones in the sample, roughly 90% were seen once. The material sequenced was unstimulated CD8+ T cells sorted from spleen or lymph node cells, taken before intestinal transplant. All receptors derive from a human donor who received an intestinal transplant. Each CDR3 is given with its conserved first and last residue. Each record gives: clone size, J gene, D gene, V gene, CDR3 DNA, CDR3 protein. The D gene is left open where the match is weak. Only part of the rows carry a size: once, few, many, or a class if the clone is expanded.

>.|TRBJ2-1|.|TRBV7-6
TGTGCCAGCAGCTTAGTGCCGGGCTCCTACAATGAGCAGTTCTTC
CASSLVPGSYNEQFF
>.|TRBJ1-2|TRBD1|TRBV4-2
TGTGCCAGCAGCCAACTTAGGACAGGGAGATTTGGCTACACCTTC
CASSQLRTGRFGYTF
>.|TRBJ2-3|TRBD1|TRBV27
TGTGCCAGCAGTTGGACAGGGTGGACAGATACGCAGTATTTT
CASSWTGWTDTQYF
>.|TRBJ1-2|TRBD1|TRBV6-1
TGTGCCAGCAGTGTCTTAGGGACAGTCAACTATGGCTACACCTTC
CASSVLGTVNYGYTF
>.|TRBJ1-1|.|TRBV7-9
TGTGCCAGCAGCTTAGGGCCGGAGGTAACTGAAGCTTTCTTT
CASSLGPEVTEAFF
>.|TRBJ2-1|.|TRBV28
TGTGCCAGCAGTTTAGGTCTCGGGGTCAATGAGCAGTTCTTC
CASSLGLGVNEQFF
>once|TRBJ2-7|.|TRBV18
TGTGCCAGCTCACCTCTAGCGTCCTCCTACGAGCAGTACTTC
CASSPLASSYEQYF
>.|TRBJ2-2|.|TRBV6-4
TGTGCCAGCAGGGGCCCCACCGGGGAGCTGTTTTTT
CASRGPTGELFF
>.|TRBJ1-5|TRBD1|TRBV19
TGTGCCAGTAATCATGACAGGGACAATAATCAGCCCCAGCATTTT
CASNHDRDNNQPQHF
>.|TRBJ2-3|.|TRBV6-1
TGTGCCAGCAGAGGGAGTAGCGCAGATACGCAGTATTTT
CASRGSSADTQYF
>.|TRBJ2-1|TRBD2|TRBV6-5
TGTGCCAGCAACCAGGGACTAGCGGGGGGAGGTGAGCAGTTCTTC
CASNQGLAGGGEQFF
>.|TRBJ2-1|TRBD2|TRBV6-1
TGTGCCAGCAGTGAAGCCAGACTAGCGGGAAACAATGAGCAGTTCTTC
CASSEARLAGNNEQFF
>.|TRBJ1-1|.|TRBV6-5
TGTGCCAGCAGTTACTCGACGTCTGGGGGCGAAGCTTTCTTT
CASSYSTSGGEAFF
>.|TRBJ1-1|TRBD1|TRBV2
TGTGCCAGTGTGGGACAGGAAGCTTTCTTT
CASVGQEAFF
>.|TRBJ2-7|.|TRBV19
TGTGCCAGTAGTCCAGGGCCATCCTACGAGCAGTACTTC
CASSPGPSYEQYF
>.|TRBJ2-2|.|TRBV5-1
TGCGCCAGCAGCTTGGGCCAGGGCGCCGGGGAGCTGTTTTTT
CASSLGQGAGELFF
>few|TRBJ2-7|TRBD1|TRBV6-5
TGTGCCAGCAGTTACTCATGGACAGGCTTTGAGGGGCAGTACTTC
CASSYSWTGFEGQYF
>.|TRBJ2-2|TRBD2|TRBV27
TGTGCCAGCAGTTTCCATAGCGGGAGAACAACCGGGGAGCTGTTTTTT
CASSFHSGRTTGELFF
>.|TRBJ2-3|TRBD1|TRBV4-1
TGCGCCAGCAGCCAAGGGACAGGGGGCACAGATACGCAGTATTTT
CASSQGTGGTDTQYF
>once|TRBJ2-1|TRBD1|TRBV4-1
TGCGCCAGCAGCCAAGTCCCGGGACAGTCCTACAATGAGCAGTTCTTC
CASSQVPGQSYNEQFF
>once|TRBJ2-3|TRBD2|TRBV7-6
TGTGCCAGCAGCTTGAATCCGGGACTAGCGGGGGGTTCATACCTCCGGCTGCAGTATTTT
CASSLNPGLAGGSYLRLQYF
>few|TRBJ1-2|TRBD1|TRBV19
TGTGCCAGTTGGGGAGTCCAGGGGGTCCCGGATGGCTACACCTTC
CASWGVQGVPDGYTF
>few|TRBJ2-7|TRBD2|TRBV5-4
TGTGCCAGCAGCTTGGGACTAGCGGGTGAGCAGTACTTC
CASSLGLAGEQYF
>.|TRBJ2-1|TRBD2|TRBV9
TGTGCCAGCAGCGTAGATCTAGCGGGAGTGGGGTACAATGAGCAGTTCTTC
CASSVDLAGVGYNEQFF
>.|TRBJ2-1|.|TRBV27
TGTGCCAGCAGTTTAGGGAGGAATGAGCAGTTCTTC
CASSLGRNEQFF
>.|TRBJ1-1|.|TRBV4-1
TGCGCCAGCAGCCAAACTCGGGTGAACACTGAAGCTTTCTTT
CASSQTRVNTEAFF
>few|TRBJ1-2|.|TRBV10-2
TGCGCCAGCAGTGAGTCTGACAGCCTCTATGGCTACACCTTC
CASSESDSLYGYTF
>.|TRBJ2-1|TRBD2|TRBV9
TGTGCCAGCAGCGTAGGACTAGCGGGAGCTAGGCAGTTCTTC
CASSVGLAGARQFF
>.|TRBJ2-2|TRBD2|TRBV28
TGTGCCGGCGGGGCGGGAGACACCGGGGAGCTGTTTTTT
CAGGAGDTGELFF
>.|TRBJ2-2|TRBD2|TRBV6-1
TGTGCCAGCAGTGCCTCCGGACTAGCGGGAGGGCCAAGCACCGGGGAGCTGTTTTTT
CASSASGLAGGPSTGELFF